What follows is one T cell receptor beta chain and its context. Germline assignment: CDR1 LGHNA and CDR2 YNFKEQ. The CDR3 totals 16 residues. V dropped 0 bases and J dropped 6 bases, with 16 bases sitting between them. TCRdb's table, derived via immunoSEQ multiplex PCR, lists solely in-frame clones and lacks some. This table has approximately 220,000 clones, 80% to 85% appearing once. The sample belongs to a study of blood T cell repertoires in COVID-19. This rearrangement joins TRBV4-2 to TRBJ2-3, with a possible D match to TRBD2 (6 bases). The sequence derives from an older woman with acute or convalescent COVID-19. Sequenced material: peripheral blood. This chain's CDR3 is CASSQDLTAGSDTQYF. Written as DNA, the CDR3 is TGTGCCAGCAGCCAAGATCTAACCGCCGGGAGTGATACGCAGTATTTT.